A selection of T cell receptor beta chains follows, all from one sample in a study of blood T cell repertoires in COVID-19. Using immunoSEQ multiplex PCR, the repertoire was profiled, and TCRdb retains in-frame clones only, with some absent. In the table there are under 250,000 clones, roughly 78% of which are singletons. Sequencing was done on a sample of peripheral blood. These receptors all stem from a woman aged 40 to 50 with acute or convalescent COVID-19. CDR3s include the opening cysteine and the closing phenylalanine or tryptophan. The D gene is left open where the match is weak. Clone size is stated in some rows and not others, as once, few, many or a class when expanded.

V: TRBV14; size: NA; J: TRBJ2-1; D: TRBD2; CDR3: CASSPWTSALNEQFF; DNA: TGTGCCAGCAGTCCTTGGACTAGCGCCCTCAATGAGCAGTTCTTC
V: TRBV15; size: NA; J: TRBJ1-5; D: NA; CDR3: CATSRQPGDQPQHF; DNA: TGTGCCACCAGCAGACAACCAGGGGATCAGCCCCAGCATTTT
V: TRBV30; size: NA; J: TRBJ1-3; D: TRBD1; CDR3: CAWSSGGGNTIYF; DNA: TGTGCCTGGAGTTCAGGGGGTGGAAACACCATATATTTT
V: TRBV29-1; size: NA; J: TRBJ2-7; D: TRBD2; CDR3: CSVERAGNYEQYF; DNA: TGCAGCGTTGAACGAGCGGGAAATTACGAGCAGTACTTC
V: TRBV5-1; size: NA; J: TRBJ1-2; D: NA; CDR3: CASSFQMAAGYGYTF; DNA: TGCGCCAGCAGCTTTCAAATGGCCGCTGGCTATGGCTACACCTTC
V: TRBV12-3/TRBV12-4; size: NA; J: TRBJ2-3; D: NA; CDR3: CASSLWPRDTQYF; DNA: TGTGCCAGCAGTTTGTGGCCGAGGGATACGCAGTATTTT
V: TRBV7-6; size: NA; J: TRBJ2-1; D: TRBD1; CDR3: CASSLAPQGNEQFF; DNA: TGTGCCAGCAGCTTAGCCCCACAGGGGAATGAGCAGTTCTTC
V: TRBV10-2; size: NA; J: TRBJ2-1; D: NA; CDR3: CASKEGGPGNEQFF; DNA: TGCGCCAGCAAGGAGGGGGGGCCTGGCAATGAGCAGTTCTTC
V: TRBV10-3; size: few; J: TRBJ1-2; D: NA; CDR3: CAISRENYGYTF; DNA: TGTGCCATCTCTAGGGAGAACTATGGCTACACCTTC
V: TRBV7-2; size: NA; J: TRBJ1-2; D: TRBD1; CDR3: CASSPAGTGHGYTF; DNA: TGTGCCAGCAGCCCCGCCGGGACAGGGCATGGCTACACCTTC
V: TRBV12-3/TRBV12-4; size: few; J: TRBJ2-1; D: NA; CDR3: CASRSEKEQFF; DNA: TGTGCCAGCAGATCTGAGAAAGAGCAGTTCTTC
V: TRBV18; size: NA; J: TRBJ2-1; D: TRBD1; CDR3: CASSNPGQGDNEQFF; DNA: TGTGCCAGCTCAAATCCGGGACAGGGGGACAATGAGCAGTTCTTC
V: TRBV18; size: NA; J: TRBJ2-7; D: NA; CDR3: CASSRRGQGVEREQYF; DNA: TGTGCCAGCTCACGAAGAGGCCAGGGCGTCGAAAGGGAGCAGTACTTC
V: TRBV5-6; size: NA; J: TRBJ1-3; D: NA; CDR3: CASSFRSNSGNTIYF; DNA: TGTGCCAGCAGCTTCCGCAGTAACTCTGGAAACACCATATATTTT
V: TRBV5-1; size: NA; J: TRBJ2-7; D: NA; CDR3: CASSLTGQGPSYEQYF; DNA: TGCGCCAGCAGCTTGACAGGGCAGGGACCGTCCTACGAGCAGTACTTC
V: TRBV27; size: NA; J: TRBJ2-1; D: TRBD2; CDR3: CASSPPTTSGTIDEQFF; DNA: TGTGCCAGCAGTCCTCCAACCACTAGCGGGACCATAGATGAGCAGTTCTTC
V: TRBV7-2; size: NA; J: TRBJ1-2; D: NA; CDR3: CASSPHSVGYTF; DNA: TGTGCCAGCAGCCCGCACTCGGTTGGCTACACCTTC
V: TRBV6-5; size: NA; J: TRBJ2-2; D: TRBD2; CDR3: CASSFSGSPGELFF; DNA: TGTGCCAGCAGTTTTAGCGGGAGTCCCGGGGAGCTGTTTTTT
V: TRBV19; size: NA; J: TRBJ2-6; D: NA; CDR3: CASSFGIGLSGANVLTF; DNA: TGTGCCAGTAGTTTTGGTATTGGCCTCTCTGGGGCCAACGTCCTGACTTTC
V: TRBV28; size: NA; J: TRBJ1-4; D: NA; CDR3: CASSSSGEGDEKLFF; DNA: TGTGCCAGCAGTTCCTCGGGGGAGGGAGATGAAAAACTGTTTTTT
V: TRBV7-6; size: NA; J: TRBJ1-3; D: NA; CDR3: CASSPVQGGNTIYF; DNA: TGTGCCAGCAGCCCCGTTCAGGGAGGAAACACCATATATTTT
V: TRBV2; size: many; J: TRBJ1-1; D: TRBD1; CDR3: CASTPRGSRNTEAFF; DNA: TGTGCCAGCACCCCCAGGGGGTCCAGGAACACTGAAGCTTTCTTT
V: TRBV4-3; size: NA; J: TRBJ2-7; D: NA; CDR3: CASSQSVEGWMAYEQYF; DNA: TGCGCCAGCAGCCAAAGCGTGGAGGGTTGGATGGCCTACGAGCAGTACTTC
V: TRBV5-8; size: NA; J: TRBJ1-4; D: NA; CDR3: CASSLDRHSTNEKLFF; DNA: TGTGCCAGCAGCTTGGACAGACACTCAACTAATGAAAAACTGTTTTTT
V: TRBV5-1; size: NA; J: TRBJ2-7; D: NA; CDR3: CASSRQGGEQYF; DNA: TGCGCCAGCAGCCGGCAAGGGGGCGAGCAGTACTTC
V: TRBV14; size: NA; J: TRBJ2-7; D: NA; CDR3: CASSQEKGFRSSYEQYF; DNA: TGTGCCAGCAGCCAAGAAAAGGGGTTTCGCTCCTCCTACGAGCAGTACTTC
V: TRBV5-1; size: NA; J: TRBJ2-2; D: NA; CDR3: CASSPGPSGGGELFF; DNA: TGCGCCAGCAGCCCGGGTCCCAGCGGCGGCGGGGAGCTGTTTTTT
V: TRBV30; size: NA; J: TRBJ1-5; D: TRBD1; CDR3: CAWSTGQGSNQPQHF; DNA: TGTGCCTGGAGTACGGGACAGGGAAGCAATCAGCCCCAGCATTTT
V: TRBV6-5; size: NA; J: TRBJ1-1; D: TRBD1; CDR3: CASSPRRTGNTEAFF; DNA: TGTGCCAGCAGTCCACGAAGGACAGGGAACACTGAAGCTTTCTTT
V: TRBV14; size: few; J: TRBJ1-4; D: TRBD1; CDR3: CASSRGWDSNEKLFF; DNA: TGTGCCAGCAGCCGGGGATGGGACAGTAATGAAAAACTGTTTTTT
V: TRBV7-2; size: NA; J: TRBJ1-1; D: NA; CDR3: CASSLSRAEAFF; DNA: TGTGCCAGCAGCTTGTCTCGGGCTGAAGCTTTCTTT
V: TRBV15; size: NA; J: TRBJ1-1; D: NA; CDR3: CATSSRSGAEAFF; DNA: TGTGCCACCAGCTCCCGAAGCGGGGCGGAAGCTTTCTTT
V: TRBV20-1; size: NA; J: TRBJ2-1; D: TRBD2; CDR3: CSASTSGRSYNEQFF; DNA: TGCAGTGCTAGTACTAGCGGTCGCTCCTACAATGAGCAGTTCTTC
V: TRBV29-1; size: NA; J: TRBJ2-2; D: NA; CDR3: CSVEEQFAGELFF; DNA: TGCAGCGTTGAAGAGCAGTTCGCCGGGGAGCTGTTTTTT
V: TRBV27; size: NA; J: TRBJ2-3; D: TRBD2; CDR3: CASSPPGLAGFTDTQYF; DNA: TGTGCCAGCAGCCCACCCGGGCTAGCGGGCTTCACAGATACGCAGTATTTT
V: TRBV5-4; size: NA; J: TRBJ2-1; D: TRBD2; CDR3: CASTILAGGLEQFF; DNA: TGTGCCAGCACCATTCTAGCGGGAGGGCTTGAGCAGTTCTTC
V: TRBV10-2; size: NA; J: TRBJ2-1; D: NA; CDR3: CASSLGGEQFF; DNA: TGCGCCAGCAGTCTCGGCGGAGAGCAGTTCTTC
V: TRBV24-1; size: NA; J: TRBJ2-1; D: TRBD2; CDR3: CATSDPGTSGRTSSSYNEQFF; DNA: TGTGCCACCAGTGATCCCGGGACTAGCGGGAGAACCTCTAGCTCCTACAATGAGCAGTTCTTC
V: TRBV7-6; size: once; J: TRBJ2-1; D: TRBD2; CDR3: CASSPPPGLAAYNEQFF; DNA: TGTGCCAGCAGCCCCCCCCCGGGACTAGCGGCGTACAATGAGCAGTTCTTC
V: TRBV5-1; size: NA; J: TRBJ2-3; D: NA; CDR3: CASRANTISTDTQYF; DNA: TGCGCCAGCAGAGCGAATACTATTAGCACAGATACGCAGTATTTT
V: TRBV6-5; size: NA; J: TRBJ1-1; D: TRBD1; CDR3: CASSFAGQLMNTEAFF; DNA: TGTGCCAGCAGTTTCGCGGGACAGCTGATGAACACTGAAGCTTTCTTT
V: TRBV6-5; size: NA; J: TRBJ2-1; D: NA; CDR3: CASSNRDEQFF; DNA: TGTGCCAGCAGTAACCGGGATGAGCAGTTCTTC
V: TRBV3-1/TRBV3-2; size: NA; J: TRBJ1-3; D: TRBD1; CDR3: CASSQGAGGALAGNTIYF; DNA: TGTGCCAGCAGCCAAGGGGCAGGGGGCGCCTTAGCTGGAAACACCATATATTTT
V: TRBV6-5; size: NA; J: TRBJ2-7; D: TRBD1; CDR3: CASSNRGSDEQYF; DNA: TGTGCCAGCAGTAACAGGGGTAGCGACGAGCAGTACTTC
V: TRBV6-5; size: NA; J: TRBJ2-3; D: NA; CDR3: CASSYENTDTQYF; DNA: TGTGCCAGCAGTTACGAGAACACAGATACGCAGTATTTT
V: TRBV19; size: NA; J: TRBJ1-1; D: NA; CDR3: CASSRQENTEAFF; DNA: TGTGCCAGTAGCCGCCAGGAGAACACTGAAGCTTTCTTT
V: TRBV27; size: NA; J: TRBJ1-1; D: NA; CDR3: CASRYPYQASGLFTEAFF; DNA: TGTGCCAGCAGATACCCGTATCAGGCGAGCGGCTTGTTCACTGAAGCTTTCTTT
V: TRBV28; size: NA; J: TRBJ2-7; D: TRBD2; CDR3: CASSNPTSGSDEQYF; DNA: TGTGCCAGCAGTAACCCGACTAGCGGGAGCGACGAGCAGTACTTC
V: TRBV2; size: NA; J: TRBJ1-5; D: NA; CDR3: CASQELAGGNQPQHF; DNA: TGTGCCAGCCAAGAATTGGCGGGGGGCAATCAGCCCCAGCATTTT
V: TRBV30; size: NA; J: TRBJ2-3; D: NA; CDR3: CAWSGVAGDTQYF; DNA: TGTGCCTGGAGTGGCGTAGCCGGAGATACGCAGTATTTT
V: TRBV15; size: once; J: TRBJ2-2; D: NA; CDR3: CATSRVAAAGELFF; DNA: TGTGCCACCAGCAGAGTAGCAGCGGCCGGGGAGCTGTTTTTT
V: TRBV7-6; size: NA; J: TRBJ1-3; D: NA; CDR3: CASSAPPSGLGNTIYF; DNA: TGTGCCAGCAGCGCACCCCCATCAGGGCTAGGAAACACCATATATTTT
V: TRBV30; size: NA; J: TRBJ1-3; D: NA; CDR3: CACGGGRPGNTIYF; DNA: TGTGCCTGTGGGGGGGGAAGGCCTGGAAACACCATATATTTT
V: TRBV19; size: NA; J: TRBJ2-7; D: TRBD1; CDR3: CASSTTGETGYAYEQYF; DNA: TGTGCCAGTAGTACCACAGGGGAGACAGGGTATGCCTACGAGCAGTACTTC
V: TRBV30; size: NA; J: TRBJ1-2; D: TRBD1; CDR3: CAWSVIGGGGRGYTF; DNA: TGTGCCTGGAGTGTAATTGGAGGAGGGGGCCGGGGCTACACCTTC
V: TRBV6-6; size: many; J: TRBJ2-3; D: TRBD1; CDR3: CASRTTGETQYF; DNA: TGTGCCAGCAGAACGACAGGGGAAACGCAGTATTTT
V: TRBV24-1; size: NA; J: TRBJ1-2; D: TRBD1; CDR3: CATSGAHRGSYYGYTF; DNA: TGTGCCACCAGTGGCGCGCACAGGGGATCGTACTATGGCTACACCTTC
V: TRBV7-2; size: few; J: TRBJ2-2; D: NA; CDR3: CASSSQGNGELFF; DNA: TGTGCCAGCAGCTCACAGGGTAACGGGGAGCTGTTTTTT
V: TRBV19; size: NA; J: TRBJ2-7; D: TRBD2; CDR3: CASSTGTRAGEQYF; DNA: TGTGCCAGTAGCACCGGGACTAGGGCAGGTGAGCAGTACTTC
V: TRBV9; size: NA; J: TRBJ1-6; D: NA; CDR3: CASSVVGGSPLHF; DNA: TGTGCCAGCAGCGTAGTGGGCGGGTCACCCCTCCACTTT